The 24 T cell receptor beta chains below were found in one sample sequenced in a study of regulatory T cells in long-lasting Graves disease. Time point noted: newly diagnosed GD, antithyroid drugs for less than 3 months. The TCR library used RNA extracted from PBMCs. Library construction for TCR beta used iRepertoire HTBI primers and Arm-PCR of CDR3 regions. TCRdb recomputed calls from the multiplex PCR reads with MiXCR, one row per CDR3 protein. Of 450,000 to 700,000 distinct CDR3 sequences listed, about 13% were seen once; the top ten hold about 10%. These same records also appear under a second study, on T cells in Graves' hyperthyroidism and ophthalmopathy.

Sequences were derived from peripheral blood mononuclear cells (PBMCs), sampled at new diagnosis, from a patient treated with antithyroid drugs. These receptors were obtained from a man aged 30-40 years with Graves disease.

This clonotype was counted at least ten times. The gene calls are TRBV6-5 and TRBJ1-2, with D possibly being TRBD1 (6 bases). Trimming removed 0 bases at V and 8 bases at J, with 10 bases between. The CDR3 has 13 amino acids. Looked up from germline, CDR1 is MNHEY and CDR2 is SVGAGI. This CDR3 is CASSYSRGDGYTF. In DNA, the CDR3 is TGTGCCAGCAGTTACTCGAGGGGGGACGGCTACACCTTC.

This clonotype was counted at least ten times. J is TRBJ2-2 and V is TRBV19; possibly TRBD2 for D (5 bases). Germline V gene lookup returns CDR1 LNHDA and CDR2 SQIVND (reference sequence). There are 15 residues in the CDR3. V was pared by 6 bases and J by 2 bases, with 13 bases between. CDR3 amino acids: CASRFSAVNTGELFF. CDR3 in DNA: TGTGCCAGTAGGTTTAGCGCTGTTAACACCGGGGAGCTGTTTTTT. The whole variable domain, filled in from reference TRBV19 and TRBJ2-2, reads DGGITQSPKYLFRKEGQNVTLSCEQNLNHDAMYWYRQDPGQGLRLIYYSQIVNDFQKGDIAEGYSVSREKKESFPLTVTSAQKNPTAFYLCASRFSAVNTGELFFGEGSRLTVL.

This chain connects TRBV12-3 or TRBV12-4 to TRBJ1-2; weak D call: TRBD1 (6 bases). The V end was cut by 3 bases, the J end by 8 bases, with 10 bases between. CDR3 length: 12 residues. CDR3 loop: CASSFPGDGYTF. For the CDR3, the DNA is TGTGCCAGCAGTTTCCCAGGGGACGGCTACACCTTC.

This clonotype showed up just a few times. The rearrangement joins TRBV9 to TRBJ2-7; 8 nucleotides agree with TRBD2. CDR3 size: 14 residues. Unmatched junction bases numbered 2, after V lost 0 bases and J lost 3 bases. From germline, CDR1 is SGDLS and CDR2 YYNGEE. The CDR3 reads CASSVDGTSYEQYF. The DNA of the CDR3 is TGTGCCAGCAGCGTAGATGGGACTAGCTACGAGCAGTACTTC.

This rearrangement joins TRBV20-1 to TRBJ2-5, with TRBD1 matching over 8 bases. Germline-derived CDR1 and CDR2 are DFQATT and SNEGSKA (reference sequence). The CDR3 contains 14 residues. V shed 2 bases, J shed 5 bases, and the junction held 7 bases outside the gene matches. The CDR3 coding sequence is TGCAGTGCTAGAAGTCTCGGACAGGGCGAGACCCAGTACTTC. Residues: CSARSLGQGETQYF.

This clonotype has ten or more counts. V and J are TRBV6-1 and TRBJ2-1, with 7 bases that match TRBD2. Germline CDR1 MNHNS, CDR2 SASEGT. The CDR3 is 15 residues long. Losses at the gene ends were 2 bases for V and 3 bases for J; bases not matched to a gene: 4. The CDR3 loop is CASSEPGLNYNEQFF. In DNA form, the CDR3 reads TGTGCCAGCAGTGAACCGGGACTAAACTACAATGAGCAGTTCTTC.

The V call is TRBV10-2, the J call TRBJ2-1; D remains unclear. The V end was cut by 0 bases, the J end by 8 bases, with 8 bases between. There are 13 residues in the CDR3. CDR1 is WSHSY, CDR2 SAAADI, per germline. CDR3 in DNA: TGCGCCAGCAGTGAGTCCTTGGGGTATGAGCAGTTCTTC. The encoded protein is CASSESLGYEQFF.

This clonotype was counted at least ten times. This chain links TRBV12-5 with TRBJ1-5; D might be TRBD1 (6 bases). Trimming took off 7 bases at V and 6 bases at J, with 13 bases between the two ends. The CDR3 covers 13 residues. Germline V gives CDR1 LGHNT, CDR2 FRNRAP. This CDR3 reads CASAIQGGQPQHF. The CDR3 nucleotides are TGTGCTAGTGCCATTCAAGGGGGTCAGCCCCAGCATTTT.

This clonotype was observed a few times. The V and J genes are TRBV5-1 and TRBJ1-2; 9 nucleotides align to TRBD1. Germline loops: CDR1 SGHRS, CDR2 YFSETQ. V lost 3 bases, J lost 8 bases, and 11 bases stayed unmatched. This CDR3 region has 15 residues. For the CDR3, the DNA is TGCGCCAGCAGCTGGCTTCGGACAGGGGCGGGCGGCTACACCTTC. Translation: CASSWLRTGAGGYTF.

The sample holds many counts of this clonotype. The rearrangement uses TRBV5-1 and TRBJ2-7; no clear D. V dropped 0 bases and J dropped 5 bases, with 6 bases sitting between them. The CDR3 spans 12 residues. The germline V gene has CDR1 SGHRS and CDR2 YFSETQ. This chain's CDR3 is CASSLEVNEQYF. CDR3 sequence (DNA): TGCGCCAGCAGCTTGGAGGTAAACGAGCAGTACTTC.

This clonotype appeared many times. The V gene is TRBV20-1, the J gene TRBJ2-1; TRBD1 is a possible D gene (6 bases). V dropped 3 bases and J dropped 5 bases, with 8 bases sitting between them. CDR1 and CDR2 from the germline V gene are DFQATT and SNEGSKA (reference sequence). The CDR3 spans 12 residues. The CDR3 reads CSASSGDNEQFF. CDR3 DNA sequence: TGCAGTGCTAGTTCAGGGGACAATGAGCAGTTCTTC.

The V and J genes are TRBV5-1 and TRBJ2-5; 7 positions match TRBD1. The CDR3 runs to 15 residues. Germline V gene data show CDR1 as SGHRS and CDR2 as YFSETQ. J was trimmed by 5 bases and V by 2 bases; bases with no gene match: 9. CDR3 DNA: TGCGCCAGCAGCTTTTCGACAGGGTCACGGGAGACCCAGTACTTC. Translating gives CASSFSTGSRETQYF.

This clonotype appeared many times. The rearrangement joins TRBV5-1 to TRBJ2-2; no definite D call. The CDR3 totals 16 residues. CDR1 is SGHRS, CDR2 YFSETQ, per germline. V lost 0 bases, J lost 3 bases, and 12 bases lay in between. CDR3 DNA sequence: TGCGCCAGCAGCTTGGCTTCTCGCGGACACACCGGGGAGCTGTTTTTT. Protein sequence: CASSLASRGHTGELFF. The whole variable domain, filled in from reference TRBV5-1 and TRBJ2-2, reads KAGVTQTPRYLIKTRGQQVTLSCSPISGHRSVSWYQQTPGQGLQFLFEYFSETQRNKGNFPGRFSGRQFSNSRSEMNVSTLELGDSALYLCASSLASRGHTGELFFGEGSRLTVL.

The chain couples TRBV7-3 to TRBJ1-2, with TRBD1 matching over 7 bases. The CDR3 is 16 residues long. Trimming removed 4 bases from V and 6 bases from J; junction bases left unmatched: 14. Germline V gene lookup returns CDR1 SGHTA and CDR2 FQGTGA. In DNA form, the CDR3 reads TGTGCCAGCAGCTCAACCAAGAGACAGGGCTCACATGGCTACACCTTC. It yields the protein CASSSTKRQGSHGYTF.

This clonotype showed up many times. V is TRBV11-1 and J is TRBJ2-1, with TRBD2 identical over 14 bases. Germline V CDR1 and CDR2: SGHAT, FQDESV (reference sequence). With 5 bases clipped from V and 6 bases from J, the junction kept 9 bases outside the gene matches. CDR3 size: 17 residues. The CDR3 sequence is CASSPERLAGGLNEQFF. CDR3 DNA sequence: TGTGCCAGCAGCCCCGAGAGACTAGCGGGAGGGCTCAATGAGCAGTTCTTC.

This clonotype was observed many times. This rearrangement joins TRBV6-1 to TRBJ2-1; TRBD1 aligns across 12 bases. The ends lost 5 bases at V and 5 bases at J; junction bases unmatched: 1. Germline CDR1 is MNHNS and CDR2 is SASEGT. The CDR3 runs 14 residues. CDR3 nucleotide sequence: TGTGCCAGCAGTAGGGACAGGGGGCACAATGAGCAGTTCTTC. It codes for CASSRDRGHNEQFF.

This clonotype has a handful of counts. The chain employs TRBV27 and TRBJ1-5; the D is unclear. The CDR3 totals 14 residues. V dropped 6 bases and J dropped 7 bases, with 16 bases sitting between them. Germline V CDR1 and CDR2: MNHEY, SMNVEV (reference sequence). The chain's CDR3 is CASSPTAVRQPQHF. The CDR3 DNA sequence: TGTGCCAGCAGCCCTACAGCCGTCCGGCAGCCCCAGCATTTT.

This clonotype was recorded at least ten times. The chain recombines TRBV10-3 with TRBJ1-3, with D possibly TRBD1 on 5 matching bases. The CDR3 loop spans 15 amino acids. The V end lost 5 bases, the J end lost 4 bases, and 15 bases lay between the germline ends. Germline lookup yields CDR1 ENHRY and CDR2 SYGVKD. Written as DNA, the CDR3 is TGTGCCATCAGTAATGGCAGGGTGAACGGAAACACCATATATTTT. This sequence encodes CAISNGRVNGNTIYF.

The chain joins TRBV6-2 or TRBV6-3 to TRBJ2-7; D is unclear. Trimming pared 2 bases from V and 0 bases from J, leaving 20 bases between. The CDR3 contains 18 residues. Germline V CDR1 and CDR2: MNHEY, SVGEGT. CDR3 coding DNA: TGTGCCAGCAGTTACGCCGAACCGATGAAACCAGTCTCCTACGAGCAGTACTTC. Its protein product is CASSYAEPMKPVSYEQYF.

The genes are TRBV3-1 and TRBJ2-4; possibly TRBD1 for D (5 bases). In germline, CDR1 is LGHDT, CDR2 YNNKEL (reference sequence). The CDR3 consists of 16 residues. The V and J ends lost 4 bases and 0 bases respectively, with 13 bases between them. The CDR3 region has the DNA TGTGCCAGCAGCCCCTTCGAAGGGGTAGCCAAAAACATTCAGTACTTC. It translates to CASSPFEGVAKNIQYF.

This clonotype was observed many times. The rearrangement joins TRBV20-1 to TRBJ2-4; 10 positions agree with TRBD2. The CDR3 sequence is 14 residues long. CDR1 is DFQATT, CDR2 SNEGSKA, per germline (reference sequence). V was clipped by 4 bases and J by 6 bases; unmatched bases: 6. The CDR3 region is CSATRTSGTNIQYF. CDR3 DNA: TGCAGTGCTACTCGGACTAGCGGAACAAACATTCAGTACTTC.

The chain combines TRBV5-1 with TRBJ2-1, with no clear D. Trimming stripped 0 bases from V and 5 bases from J, with 12 bases between. CDR3 length: 15 amino acids. Per the germline V gene, CDR1 is SGHRS and CDR2 is YFSETQ. Here the CDR3 reads CASSLAFETHNEQFF. CDR3 coding DNA: TGCGCCAGCAGCTTGGCCTTCGAAACACACAATGAGCAGTTCTTC.

This clonotype was picked up many times. The genes are TRBV6-5 and TRBJ2-5; 9 nucleotides agree with TRBD1. Trimming removed 5 bases from V and 4 bases from J; junction bases left unmatched: 11. Germline V CDR1 and CDR2: MNHEY, SVGAGI. The CDR3 has 16 amino acids. The DNA of the CDR3 is TGTGCCAGCAGTAACTTCGGACAGGGGAACCGAGAGACCCAGTACTTC. It is translated as CASSNFGQGNRETQYF.

The chain uses TRBV6-1 and TRBJ1-2; no reliable D call. The CDR3 covers 16 residues. Germline values: CDR1 MNHNS, CDR2 SASEGT. V lost 0 bases and J lost 3, with 14 bases in between. The CDR3 DNA reads as TGTGCCAGCAGTGAAGCTATTTTGGAGTCTTACTATGGCTACACCTTC. It encodes CASSEAILESYYGYTF.